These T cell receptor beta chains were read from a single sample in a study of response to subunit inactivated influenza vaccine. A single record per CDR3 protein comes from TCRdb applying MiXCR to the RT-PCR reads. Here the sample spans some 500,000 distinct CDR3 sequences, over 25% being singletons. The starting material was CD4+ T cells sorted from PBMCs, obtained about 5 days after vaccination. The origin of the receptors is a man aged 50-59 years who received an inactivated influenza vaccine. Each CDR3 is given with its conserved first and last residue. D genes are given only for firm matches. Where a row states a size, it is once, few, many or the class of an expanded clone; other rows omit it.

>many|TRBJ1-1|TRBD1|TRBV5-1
CASSPRQGAKGTEAFF
TGCGCCAGCAGCCCCAGACAGGGGGCTAAGGGCACTGAAGCTTTCTTT
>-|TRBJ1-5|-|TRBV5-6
CASSIGQINQPQHF
TGTGCCAGCAGCATCGGACAGATAAATCAGCCCCAGCATTTT
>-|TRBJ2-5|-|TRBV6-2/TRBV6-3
CASSGPSFGRETQYF
TGTGCCAGCAGTGGACCCAGTTTCGGACGAGAGACCCAGTACTTC
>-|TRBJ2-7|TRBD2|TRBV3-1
CASSQPLAGGTYEQYF
TGTGCCAGCAGCCAGCCCCTAGCGGGAGGTACCTACGAGCAGTACTTC
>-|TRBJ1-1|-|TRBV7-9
CASSSAGSTEAFF
TGTGCCAGCAGCTCTGCAGGGTCCACTGAAGCTTTCTTT
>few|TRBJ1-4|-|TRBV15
CATSRRGRDEKLFF
TGTGCCACCAGCAGAAGGGGCAGGGATGAAAAACTGTTTTTT
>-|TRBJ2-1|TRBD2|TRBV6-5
CASSYPLAGAPNEQFF
TGTGCCAGCAGTTACCCCCTAGCGGGGGCGCCCAATGAGCAGTTCTTC
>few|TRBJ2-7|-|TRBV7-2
CASSLTSAGAYEQYF
TGTGCCAGCAGCCTCACCTCGGCCGGGGCCTACGAGCAGTACTTC
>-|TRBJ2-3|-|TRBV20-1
CSATRLDTQYF
TGCAGTGCGACCCGACTAGATACGCAGTATTTT
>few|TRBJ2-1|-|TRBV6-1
CASSQPGLRMEQFF
TGTGCCAGCAGTCAACCGGGACTCCGAATGGAGCAGTTCTTC
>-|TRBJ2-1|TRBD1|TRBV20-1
CSARTGQALDEQFF
TGCAGTGCTAGGACGGGACAGGCCTTGGATGAGCAGTTCTTC
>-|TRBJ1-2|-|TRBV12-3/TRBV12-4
CASSPSGGVNGYTF
TGTGCCAGCAGTCCCAGTGGGGGGGTCAACGGCTACACCTTC
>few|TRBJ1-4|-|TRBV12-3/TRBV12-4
CASSQDTHEKLFF
TGTGCCAGCAGCCAAGACACGCATGAAAAACTGTTTTTT
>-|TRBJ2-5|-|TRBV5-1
CASSLASRGETQYF
TGCGCCAGCAGCTTAGCCTCGCGTGGGGAGACCCAGTACTTC
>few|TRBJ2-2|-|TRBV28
CASSRLARSGELFF
TGTGCCAGCAGCCGACTGGCGCGGTCCGGGGAGCTGTTTTTT
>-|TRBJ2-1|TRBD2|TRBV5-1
CASSLGAGGPFEQFF
TGCGCCAGCAGCTTGGGAGCGGGGGGGCCCTTTGAGCAGTTCTTC
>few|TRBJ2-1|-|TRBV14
CASSQDRSPYNEQFF
TGTGCCAGCAGCCAAGACAGGTCCCCCTACAATGAGCAGTTCTTC
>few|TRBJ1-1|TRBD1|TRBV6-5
CASSSITGAAFF
TGTGCCAGCAGTTCCATCACAGGGGCAGCTTTCTTT
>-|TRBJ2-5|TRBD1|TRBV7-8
CASRPTTGTGRGETQYF
TGTGCCAGCAGGCCTACCACCGGGACAGGGAGGGGGGAGACCCAGTACTTC
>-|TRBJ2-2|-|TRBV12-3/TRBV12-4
CAQQRSYTGELFF
TGTGCCCAGCAGCGGTCCTACACCGGGGAGCTGTTTTTT
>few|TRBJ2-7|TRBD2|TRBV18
CASSPTSGGKYEQYF
TGTGCCAGCTCACCGACTAGCGGGGGAAAGTACGAGCAGTACTTC
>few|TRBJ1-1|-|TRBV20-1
CSTPQNTEAFF
TGCAGTACCCCACAGAACACTGAAGCTTTCTTT
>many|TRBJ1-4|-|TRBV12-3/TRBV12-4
CASAGPPNEKLFF
TGTGCCAGCGCGGGTCCTCCCAATGAAAAACTGTTTTTT
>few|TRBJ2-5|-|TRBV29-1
CSVEVGTRETQYF
TGCAGCGTTGAAGTGGGGACGCGGGAGACCCAGTACTTC
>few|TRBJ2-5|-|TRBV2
CASSSTIFTQYF
TGTGCCAGCAGCTCAACTATTTTTACCCAGTACTTC
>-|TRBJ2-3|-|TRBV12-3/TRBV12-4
CASTRGYTQYF
TGTGCCAGCACCCGCGGGTATACGCAGTATTTT
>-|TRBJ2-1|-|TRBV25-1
CASSEMQGQNPNNEQFF
TGTGCCAGCAGTGAAATGCAAGGACAGAACCCGAACAATGAGCAGTTCTTC
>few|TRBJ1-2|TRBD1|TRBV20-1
CSASRGPRSYGYTF
TGCAGTGCTAGCAGGGGGCCACGATCCTATGGCTACACCTTC
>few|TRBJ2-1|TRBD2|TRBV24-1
CATSDSFGLAGADNEQFF
TGTGCCACCAGTGATTCATTCGGACTAGCGGGGGCGGACAATGAGCAGTTCTTC
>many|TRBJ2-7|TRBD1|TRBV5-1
CASSPRDRSYEQYF
TGTGCCAGCAGCCCCCGGGACAGATCCTACGAGCAGTACTTC
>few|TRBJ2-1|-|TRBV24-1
CATANTEAFGGEQFF
TGTGCCACCGCTAATACAGAGGCCTTCGGAGGTGAGCAGTTCTTC
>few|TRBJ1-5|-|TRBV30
CAWSVNGNQPQHF
TGTGCCTGGAGTGTAAACGGCAATCAGCCCCAGCATTTT
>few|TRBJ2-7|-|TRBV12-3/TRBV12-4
CASSATTGSEQYF
TGTGCCAGCAGTGCCACAACAGGGAGTGAGCAGTACTTC
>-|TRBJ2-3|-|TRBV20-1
CSANLPGSDTQYF
TGCAGTGCTAATTTACCGGGCTCAGATACGCAGTATTTT
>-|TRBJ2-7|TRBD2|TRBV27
CASSSSRLAGSEQYF
TGTGCCAGCAGTTCGTCGAGACTAGCGGGTTCCGAGCAGTACTTC
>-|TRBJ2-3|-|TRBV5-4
CASSLKPGVRFDTDTQYF
TGTGCCAGCAGCTTGAAACCGGGAGTAAGGTTTGACACAGATACGCAGTATTTT
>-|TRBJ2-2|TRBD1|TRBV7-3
CASSTSSGQGLTGELFF
TGTGCCAGCAGCACATCCTCGGGACAGGGGTTGACCGGGGAGCTGTTTTTT
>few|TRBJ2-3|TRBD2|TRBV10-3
CAISGSGGRTDTQYF
TGTGCCATCAGCGGAAGCGGGGGACGCACAGATACGCAGTATTTT
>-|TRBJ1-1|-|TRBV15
CATSRVGAEVFF
TGTGCCACCAGCAGAGTAGGAGCTGAAGTTTTCTTT
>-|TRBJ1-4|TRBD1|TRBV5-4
CASSMTGGDEKLFF
TGTGCCAGCAGCATGACAGGGGGGGACGAAAAACTGTTTTTT
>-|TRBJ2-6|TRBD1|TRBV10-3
CAISGTGQTGANVLTF
TGTGCCATCAGTGGGACAGGGCAAACTGGGGCCAACGTCCTGACTTTC
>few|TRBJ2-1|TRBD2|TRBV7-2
CASSLVSGSSYNEQFF
TGTGCCAGCAGCTTAGTTAGCGGGAGCTCCTACAATGAGCAGTTCTTC
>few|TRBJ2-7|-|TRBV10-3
CATSSDSYEQYF
TGTGCCACCTCGTCCGACTCCTACGAGCAGTACTTC
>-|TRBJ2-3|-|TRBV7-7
CASSPYGSTDTQYF
TGTGCCAGCAGCCCTTACGGTAGCACAGATACGCAGTATTTT
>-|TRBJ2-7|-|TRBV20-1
CSASHQQSYEQYF
TGCAGTGCTAGCCATCAGCAATCCTACGAGCAGTACTTC
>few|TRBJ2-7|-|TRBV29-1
CSAEKSSYEQYF
TGCAGCGCGGAGAAGAGCTCCTACGAGCAGTACTTC